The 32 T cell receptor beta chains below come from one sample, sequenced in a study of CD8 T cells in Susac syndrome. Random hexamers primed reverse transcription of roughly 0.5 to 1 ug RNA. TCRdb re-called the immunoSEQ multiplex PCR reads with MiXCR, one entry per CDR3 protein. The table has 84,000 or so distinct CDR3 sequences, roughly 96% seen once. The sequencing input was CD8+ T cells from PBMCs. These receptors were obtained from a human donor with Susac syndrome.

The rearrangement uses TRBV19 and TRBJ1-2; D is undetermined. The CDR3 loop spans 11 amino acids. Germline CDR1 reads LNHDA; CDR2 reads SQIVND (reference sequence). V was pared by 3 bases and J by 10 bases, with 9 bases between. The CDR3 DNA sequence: TGTGCCAGTAGTATCGGGGTGCTCTACACCTTC. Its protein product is CASSIGVLYTF.

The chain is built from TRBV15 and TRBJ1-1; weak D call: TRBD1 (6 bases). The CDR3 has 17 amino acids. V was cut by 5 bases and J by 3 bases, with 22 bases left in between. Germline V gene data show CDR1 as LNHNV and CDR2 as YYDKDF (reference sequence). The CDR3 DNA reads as TGTGCCACCAGCCCCCCGGCCAGGACAGTTGCGTACACTGAAGCTTTCTTT. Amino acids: CATSPPARTVAYTEAFF.

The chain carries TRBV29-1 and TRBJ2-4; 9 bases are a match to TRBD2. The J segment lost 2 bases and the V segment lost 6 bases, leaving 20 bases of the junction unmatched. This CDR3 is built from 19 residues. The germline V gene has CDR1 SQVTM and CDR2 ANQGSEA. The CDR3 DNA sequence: TGCAGCGTAGCGGGAGGTCCTTTTCGGCCAGGGGTTACCAAAAACATTCAGTACTTC. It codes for CSVAGGPFRPGVTKNIQYF.

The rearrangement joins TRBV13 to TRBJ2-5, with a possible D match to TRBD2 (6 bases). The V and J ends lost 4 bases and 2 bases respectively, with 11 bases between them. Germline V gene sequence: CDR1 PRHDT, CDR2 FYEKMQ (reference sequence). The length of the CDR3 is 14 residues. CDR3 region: CASSYRTTQETQYF. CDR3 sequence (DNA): TGTGCCAGCAGCTACCGGACTACACAAGAGACCCAGTACTTC.

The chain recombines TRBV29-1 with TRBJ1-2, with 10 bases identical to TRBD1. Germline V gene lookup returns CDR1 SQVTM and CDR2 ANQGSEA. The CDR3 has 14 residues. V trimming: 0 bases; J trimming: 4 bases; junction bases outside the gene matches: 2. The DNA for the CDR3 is TGCAGCGTTGAAGACGGGGACAGGGGCTATGGCTACACCTTC. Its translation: CSVEDGDRGYGYTF.

This chain's CDR3 is CASSEATGNTEAFF. As DNA, the CDR3 is TGTGCCAGCAGTGAAGCGACCGGGAACACTGAAGCTTTCTTT. This sequence joins TRBV2 and TRBJ1-1; no clear D. Deletions cut 0 bases from V and 1 base from J, with 6 bases between. The CDR3 is 14 amino acids. Germline V gene lookup returns CDR1 SNHLY and CDR2 FYNNEI. Based on the CDR3 plus reference TRBV2 and TRBJ1-1, the full variable domain is EPEVTQTPSHQVTQMGQEVILRCVPISNHLYFYWYRQILGQKVEFLVSFYNNEISEKSEIFDDQFSVERPDGSNFTLKIRSTKLEDSAMYFCASSEATGNTEAFFGQGTRLTVV.

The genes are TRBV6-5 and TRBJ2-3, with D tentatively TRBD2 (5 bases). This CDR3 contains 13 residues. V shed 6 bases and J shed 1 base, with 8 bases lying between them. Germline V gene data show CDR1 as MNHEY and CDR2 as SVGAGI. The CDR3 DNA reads TGTGCCAGCAGCACGCGGGGCACAGATACGCAGTATTTT. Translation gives CASSTRGTDTQYF.

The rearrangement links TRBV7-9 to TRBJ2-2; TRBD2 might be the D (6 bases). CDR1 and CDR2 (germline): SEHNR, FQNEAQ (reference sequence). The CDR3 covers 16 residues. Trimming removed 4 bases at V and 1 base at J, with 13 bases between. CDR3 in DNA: TGTGCCAGCAGCTCCCCTAGCGATCAGAACACCGGGGAGCTGTTTTTT. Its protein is CASSSPSDQNTGELFF.

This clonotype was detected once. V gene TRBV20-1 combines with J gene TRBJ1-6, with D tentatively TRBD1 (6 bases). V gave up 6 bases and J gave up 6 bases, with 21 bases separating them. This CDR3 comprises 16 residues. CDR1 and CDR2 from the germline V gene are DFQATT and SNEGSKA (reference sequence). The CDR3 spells CSAFPNGTSRNSPLHF. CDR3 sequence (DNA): TGCAGTGCCTTTCCCAACGGGACAAGCCGTAATTCACCCCTCCACTTT.

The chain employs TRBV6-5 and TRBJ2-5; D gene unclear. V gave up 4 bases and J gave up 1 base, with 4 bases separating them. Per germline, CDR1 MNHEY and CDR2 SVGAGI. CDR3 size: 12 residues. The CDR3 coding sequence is TGTGCCAGCAGTTCCGCCCAAGAGACCCAGTACTTC. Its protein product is CASSSAQETQYF.

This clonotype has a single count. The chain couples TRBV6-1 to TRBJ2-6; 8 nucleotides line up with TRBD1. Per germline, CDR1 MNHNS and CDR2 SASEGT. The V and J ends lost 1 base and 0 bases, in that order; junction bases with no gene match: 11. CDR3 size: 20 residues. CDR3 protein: CASSEGFRQGHVSGANVLTF. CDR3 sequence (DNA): TGTGCCAGCAGTGAAGGATTTCGACAGGGGCATGTCTCTGGGGCCAACGTCCTGACTTTC.

The CDR3 nucleotides are TGCGCCAGCAGTAAAGGAGACCCGTACCAAGAGACCCAGTACTTC. This translates into CASSKGDPYQETQYF. This sequence joins TRBV23-1 and TRBJ2-5; D is unclear. TRBV23-1 is annotated as an ORF whose role is uncertain. There are 15 residues in the CDR3. Trimming pared 5 bases from V and 0 bases from J, leaving 13 bases between.

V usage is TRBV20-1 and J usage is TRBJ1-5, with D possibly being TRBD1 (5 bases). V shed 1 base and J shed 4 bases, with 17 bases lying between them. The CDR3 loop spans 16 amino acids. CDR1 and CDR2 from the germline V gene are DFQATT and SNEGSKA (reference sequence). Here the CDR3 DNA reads TGCAGTGCTAGAGTCTCAGGGCTTATGGGGAATCAGCCCCAGCATTTT. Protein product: CSARVSGLMGNQPQHF.

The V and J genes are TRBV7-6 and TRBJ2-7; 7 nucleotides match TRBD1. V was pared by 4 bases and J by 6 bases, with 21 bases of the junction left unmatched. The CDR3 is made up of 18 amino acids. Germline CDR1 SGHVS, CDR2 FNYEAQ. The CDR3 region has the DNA TGTGCCAGCAGCTCTCAAAGTCGGACAGGTCCCCATCGGGGCGAGCAGTACTTC. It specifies CASSSQSRTGPHRGEQYF.

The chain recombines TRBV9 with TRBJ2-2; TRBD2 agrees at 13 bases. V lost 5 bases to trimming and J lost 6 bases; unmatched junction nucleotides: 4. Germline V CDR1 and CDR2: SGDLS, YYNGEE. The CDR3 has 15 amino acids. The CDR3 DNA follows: TGTGCCAGCAGTCGCGGACTAGCGGGAGCCGGGGAGCTGTTTTTT. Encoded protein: CASSRGLAGAGELFF. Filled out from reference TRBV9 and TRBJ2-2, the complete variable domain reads DSGVTQTPKHLITATGQRVTLRCSPRSGDLSVYWYQQSLDQGLQFLIQYYNGEERAKGNILERFSAQQFPDLHSELNLSSLELGDSALYFCASSRGLAGAGELFFGEGSRLTVL.

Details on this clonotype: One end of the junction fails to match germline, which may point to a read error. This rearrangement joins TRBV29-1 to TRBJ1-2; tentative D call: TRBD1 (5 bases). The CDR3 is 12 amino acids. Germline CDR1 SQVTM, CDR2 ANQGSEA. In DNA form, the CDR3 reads TGCAGCGCTGAAATGGACACCGGTAGCTACACCTTC. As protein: CSAEMDTGSYTF.

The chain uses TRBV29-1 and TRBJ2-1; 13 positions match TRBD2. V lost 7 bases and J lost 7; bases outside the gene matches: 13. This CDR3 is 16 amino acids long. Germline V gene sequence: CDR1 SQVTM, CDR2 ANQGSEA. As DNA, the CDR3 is TGCAGCGCCCGAACTAGCGGGAGGGCCGGACAGAATGAGCAGTTCTTC. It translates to CSARTSGRAGQNEQFF.

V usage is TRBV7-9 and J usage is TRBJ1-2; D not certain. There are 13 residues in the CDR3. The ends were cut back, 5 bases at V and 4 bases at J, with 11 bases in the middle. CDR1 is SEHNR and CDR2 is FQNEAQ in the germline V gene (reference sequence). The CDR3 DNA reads TGTGCCAGCAGCGGCCGACAACCCTATGGCTACACCTTC. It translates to CASSGRQPYGYTF.

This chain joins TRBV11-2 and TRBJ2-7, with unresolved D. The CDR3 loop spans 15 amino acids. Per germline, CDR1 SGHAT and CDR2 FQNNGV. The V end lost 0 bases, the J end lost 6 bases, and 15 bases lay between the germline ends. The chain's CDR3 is CASSLDSGVAAEQYV. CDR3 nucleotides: TGTGCCAGCAGCTTAGATTCCGGCGTCGCGGCCGAGCAGTACGTC.

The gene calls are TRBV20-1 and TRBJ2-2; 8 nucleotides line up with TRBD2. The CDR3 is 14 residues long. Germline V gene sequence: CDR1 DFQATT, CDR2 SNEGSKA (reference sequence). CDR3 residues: CRASGRGPTGELFF. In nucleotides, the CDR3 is TGCAGGGCCAGCGGGAGAGGGCCCACCGGGGAGCTGTTTTTT.

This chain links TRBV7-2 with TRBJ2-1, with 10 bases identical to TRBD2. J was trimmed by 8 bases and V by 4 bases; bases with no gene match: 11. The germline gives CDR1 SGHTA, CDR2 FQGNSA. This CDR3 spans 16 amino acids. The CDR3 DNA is TGTGCCAGCAGCTCCCCTAGCGGGGGTCTCGGTTATGAGCAGTTCTTC. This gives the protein CASSSPSGGLGYEQFF. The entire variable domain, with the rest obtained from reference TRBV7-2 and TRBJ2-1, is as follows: GAGVSQSPSNKVTEKGKDVELRCDPISGHTALYWYRQSLGQGLEFLIYFQGNSAPDKSGLPSDRFSAERTGGSVSTLTIQRTQQEDSAVYLCASSSPSGGLGYEQFFGPGTRLTVL.

Here the CDR3 reads CSASRRRYQETQYF. As DNA, the CDR3 is TGCAGTGCTAGTCGTCGGCGGTACCAAGAGACCCAGTACTTC. This chain uses TRBV20-1 with TRBJ2-5; no firm D call. This CDR3 is 14 amino acids long. Trimming left V 3 bases short and J 0 bases short, with 11 bases between. Germline V gene sequence: CDR1 DFQATT, CDR2 SNEGSKA (reference sequence).

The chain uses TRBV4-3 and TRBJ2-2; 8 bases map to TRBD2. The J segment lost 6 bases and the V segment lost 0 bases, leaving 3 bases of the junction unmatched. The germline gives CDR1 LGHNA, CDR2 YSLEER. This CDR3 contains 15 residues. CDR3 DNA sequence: TGCGCCAGCAGCCAAGAATCCGGGGGGGCCGGGGAGCTGTTTTTT. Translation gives CASSQESGGAGELFF.

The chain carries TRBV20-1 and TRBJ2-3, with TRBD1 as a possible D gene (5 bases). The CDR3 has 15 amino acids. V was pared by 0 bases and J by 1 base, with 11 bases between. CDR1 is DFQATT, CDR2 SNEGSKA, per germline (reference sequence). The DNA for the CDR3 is TGCAGTGCTAGAGATCGCAGGGCAGGCACAGATACGCAGTATTTT. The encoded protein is CSARDRRAGTDTQYF.

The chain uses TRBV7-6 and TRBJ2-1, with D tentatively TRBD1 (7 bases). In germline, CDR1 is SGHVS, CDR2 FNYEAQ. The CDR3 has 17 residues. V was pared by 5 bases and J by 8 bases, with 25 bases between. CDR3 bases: TGTGCCAGCAGCCCCAGACCCGGGACAGCGGGTGCAGATGAGCAGTTCTTC. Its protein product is CASSPRPGTAGADEQFF.

The CDR3 loop reads CASGPGTGFGLQFF. The CDR3 nucleotides are TGTGCCAGCGGTCCCGGGACAGGGTTCGGGTTACAGTTCTTC. The V and J genes are TRBV2 and TRBJ2-1, with 9 bases aligning to TRBD1. The CDR3 has 14 residues. CDR1 is SNHLY, CDR2 FYNNEI, per germline. Trimming removed 8 bases from V and 13 bases from J; junction bases left unmatched: 15.

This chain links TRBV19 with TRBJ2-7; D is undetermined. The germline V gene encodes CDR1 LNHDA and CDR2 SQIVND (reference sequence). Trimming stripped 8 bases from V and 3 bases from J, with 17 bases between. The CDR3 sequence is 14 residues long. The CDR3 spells CASSSALNYYEQYF. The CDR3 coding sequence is TGTGCCAGTTCTTCTGCCCTGAATTACTACGAGCAGTACTTC.

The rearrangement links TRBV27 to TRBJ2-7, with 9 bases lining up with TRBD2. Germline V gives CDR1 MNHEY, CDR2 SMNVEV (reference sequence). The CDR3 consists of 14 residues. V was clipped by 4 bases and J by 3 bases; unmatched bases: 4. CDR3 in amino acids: CASSSAGGVYEQYF. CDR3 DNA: TGTGCCAGCAGTTCAGCGGGAGGTGTCTACGAGCAGTACTTC.

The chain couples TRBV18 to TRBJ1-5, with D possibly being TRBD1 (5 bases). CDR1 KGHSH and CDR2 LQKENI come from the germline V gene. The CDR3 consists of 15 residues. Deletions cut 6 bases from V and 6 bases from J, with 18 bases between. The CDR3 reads CASSQTGTRGQPQHF. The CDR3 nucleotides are TGTGCCAGCTCGCAGACCGGGACCCGGGGTCAGCCCCAGCATTTT.

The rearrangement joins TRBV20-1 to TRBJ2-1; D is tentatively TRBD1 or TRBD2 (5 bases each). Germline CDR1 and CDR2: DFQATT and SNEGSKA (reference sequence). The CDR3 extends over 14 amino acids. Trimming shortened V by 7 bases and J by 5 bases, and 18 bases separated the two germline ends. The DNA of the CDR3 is TGCAGTGGCTCGGGGCCTCGCAGCAACAATGAGCAGTTCTTC. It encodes CSGSGPRSNNEQFF.

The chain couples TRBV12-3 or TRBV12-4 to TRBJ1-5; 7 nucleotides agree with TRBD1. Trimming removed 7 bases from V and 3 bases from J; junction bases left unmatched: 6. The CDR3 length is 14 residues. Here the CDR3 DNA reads TGTGCCAGCACCTTGGGACAGCTCAATCAGCCCCAGCATTTT. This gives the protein CASTLGQLNQPQHF.

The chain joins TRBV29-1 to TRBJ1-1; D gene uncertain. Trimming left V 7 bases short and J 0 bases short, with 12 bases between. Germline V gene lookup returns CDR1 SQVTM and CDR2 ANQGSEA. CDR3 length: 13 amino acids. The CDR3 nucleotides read TGCAGCGCTGCCCCGGGCATGAACACTGAAGCTTTCTTT. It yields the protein CSAAPGMNTEAFF.